The entry that follows covers one T cell receptor beta chain sequence. This entry comes from a study of T cell changes during pregnancy in multiple sclerosis. TCRdb's copy holds only in-frame clones and misses some; the assay was immunoSEQ multiplex PCR. This table holds 30,000 or so clones, under 95% found once. V lost 2 bases and J 3 bases, leaving 13 bases between the germline ends. This CDR3 is 15 amino acids long. Germline CDR1 is SGHRS and CDR2 is YFSETQ. The source of this sequence is a female donor with multiple sclerosis, enrolled in a pregnancy study. The chain links TRBV5-1 to TRBJ2-3, with D tentatively TRBD1 (6 bases). The specimen was CD8+ T cells from peripheral blood mononuclear cells, collected before pregnancy. The CDR3 DNA reads as TGCGCCAGCAGCTTATACAGGGAGTTGACAGATACGCAGTATTTT. This codes for CASSLYRELTDTQYF.